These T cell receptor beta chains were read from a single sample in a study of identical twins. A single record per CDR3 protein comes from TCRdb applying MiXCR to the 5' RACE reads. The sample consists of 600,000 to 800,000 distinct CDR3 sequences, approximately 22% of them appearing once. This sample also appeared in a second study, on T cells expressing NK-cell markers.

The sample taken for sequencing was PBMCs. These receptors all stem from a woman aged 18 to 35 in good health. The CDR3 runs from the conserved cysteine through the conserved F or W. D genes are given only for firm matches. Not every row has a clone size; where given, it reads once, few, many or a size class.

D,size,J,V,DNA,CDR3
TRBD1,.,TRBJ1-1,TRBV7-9,TGTGCTGGGGTAAGACAGGGGCGGACTGAAGCTTTCTTT,CAGVRQGRTEAFF
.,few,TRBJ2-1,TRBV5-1,TGCGCCAGCAGCTTAACGGGAGAGGGGAATGAGCAGTTCTTC,CASSLTGEGNEQFF
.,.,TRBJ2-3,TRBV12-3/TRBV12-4,TGTGCCAGCAGTGAGCGGGCCGGAACGCAGTATTTT,CASSERAGTQYF
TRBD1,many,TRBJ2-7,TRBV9,TGTGCCAGCAGCCGAACCCCTGCCAACAGGGGAACCAGCGAGCAGTACTTC,CASSRTPANRGTSEQYF
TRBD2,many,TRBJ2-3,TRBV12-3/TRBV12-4,TGTGCCAGCAGTCCGCCGGGACTAGCGGCCACAGATACGCAGTATTTT,CASSPPGLAATDTQYF
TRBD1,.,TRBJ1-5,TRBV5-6,TGTGCCAGCACCCGACAGGGGACGAGTCAGCCCCAGCATTTT,CASTRQGTSQPQHF
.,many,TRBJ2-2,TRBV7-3,TGTGCCAGCAGCTTAAGGGGAAACGGGGAGCTGTTTTTT,CASSLRGNGELFF
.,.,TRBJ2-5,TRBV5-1,TGCGCCAGCAGCTTGGAACTGTCACGGGGAGAGACCCAGTACTTC,CASSLELSRGETQYF
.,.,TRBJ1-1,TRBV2,TGTGCCAGCCACCGAGGTCCAATAACTGAAGCTTTCTTT,CASHRGPITEAFF
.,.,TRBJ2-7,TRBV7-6,TGTGCCAGCAGCTTAGCCGGGACCAGTACATCCCTCTCCTACGAGCAGTACTTC,CASSLAGTSTSLSYEQYF
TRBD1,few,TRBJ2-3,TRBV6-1,TGTGCCAGCAGCTGGGGACAGGGATTAGGAGATACGCAGTATTTT,CASSWGQGLGDTQYF
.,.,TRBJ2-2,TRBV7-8,TGTGCCAGCAGCTTAGACAACCGACAGGGGAGGGGAACCGGGGAGCTGTTTTTT,CASSLDNRQGRGTGELFF
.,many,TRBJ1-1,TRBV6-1,TGTGCCAGCAGAGCTCCGGTGAACACTGAAGCTTTCTTT,CASRAPVNTEAFF
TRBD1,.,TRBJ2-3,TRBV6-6,TGTGCCAGCTACAGGGGGCCGGCAGATACGCAGTATTTT,CASYRGPADTQYF
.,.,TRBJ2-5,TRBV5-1,TGCGCCAGCAGCCCCGGACAGTTCCCGTGGGCCCAGTACTTC,CASSPGQFPWAQYF
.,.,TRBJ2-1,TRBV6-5,TGTGCCAGCAGTTATCAGGGCTACAATGAGCAGTTCTTC,CASSYQGYNEQFF
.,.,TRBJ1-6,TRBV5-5,TGTGCCAGCAGCTTGGACATCAGCTCCTATAATTCACCCCTCCACTTT,CASSLDISSYNSPLHF
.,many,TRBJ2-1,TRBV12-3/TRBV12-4,TGTGCCAGCTCGGCCGGGACTGACTACAATGAGCAGTTCTTC,CASSAGTDYNEQFF
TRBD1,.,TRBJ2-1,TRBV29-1,TGCAGCGCTCCTACAGGGGAGTCTGAGCAGTTCTTC,CSAPTGESEQFF
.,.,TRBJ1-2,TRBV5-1,TGCGCCAGCAGCTCCCAAGCCCAGGGTCTAAGTGGCTACACCTTC,CASSSQAQGLSGYTF
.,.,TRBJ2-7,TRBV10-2,TGCGCCAGCAGTGACCCCGACAGAGACTACGAGCAGTACTTC,CASSDPDRDYEQYF
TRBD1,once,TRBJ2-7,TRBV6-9,TGTGCCAGCAGTCTACCCCTCGGGACAGGGAAACGCTACGAGCAGTACTTC,CASSLPLGTGKRYEQYF
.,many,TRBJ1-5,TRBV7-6,TGTGCCAGCAGCTTAGTTCTAGGGGGTGGTCAGCCCCAGCATTTT,CASSLVLGGGQPQHF
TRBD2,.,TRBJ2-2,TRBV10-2,TGCGCCAGCAGGACGACTAGCGGGTTGGCCGGGGAGCTGTTTTTT,CASRTTSGLAGELFF
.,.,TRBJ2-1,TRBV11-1,TGTGCCAGCAGCCCACGACTGCGCGGTACCGGCTCCAAATACAATGAGCAGTTCTTC,CASSPRLRGTGSKYNEQFF
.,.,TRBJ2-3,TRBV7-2,TGTGCCAGCAGAGTCCGGCGCGGGTTAGGTACAGATACGCAGTATTTT,CASRVRRGLGTDTQYF
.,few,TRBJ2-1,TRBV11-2,TGTGCCAGCGGGGACCCGAGCTCCTACAATGAGCAGTTCTTC,CASGDPSSYNEQFF
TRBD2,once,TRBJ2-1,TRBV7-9,TGTGCCAGCAGCTTAGGTGCGGGAGGAGAGAATGAGCAGTTCTTC,CASSLGAGGENEQFF
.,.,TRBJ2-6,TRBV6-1,TGTGCCAGCAGACCTCCAGGAGACTCTGGGGCCAACGTCCTGACTTTC,CASRPPGDSGANVLTF
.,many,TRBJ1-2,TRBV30,TGTGCCTGGACAGGGAAGAATAACTATGGCTACACCTTC,CAWTGKNNYGYTF
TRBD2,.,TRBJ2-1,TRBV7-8,TGTGCCAGCAGCTTAGTCGGGGGGGCTGAGCAGTTCTTC,CASSLVGGAEQFF
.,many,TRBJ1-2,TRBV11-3,TGTGCCAGCAGCTTAGAGAGGCGGGGGTATGGGGCCACCTATGGCTACACCTTC,CASSLERRGYGATYGYTF
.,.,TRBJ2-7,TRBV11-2,TGTGCCAGCAGCTTAATCACGGGGCGCCCCCCAACCTACGAGCAGTACTTC,CASSLITGRPPTYEQYF
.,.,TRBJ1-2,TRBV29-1,TGCAGCGTTCGGGACGGTCTTAGCTATGGCTACACCTTC,CSVRDGLSYGYTF
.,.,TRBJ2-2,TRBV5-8,TGTGCCAGCAGCTTTCGGTACACCGGGGAGCTGTTTTTT,CASSFRYTGELFF
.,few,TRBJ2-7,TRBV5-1,TGCGCCAGCAGCTTGGGACCGAAGCAGTACTTC,CASSLGPKQYF
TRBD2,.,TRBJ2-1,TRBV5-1,TGCGCCAGCAGCTTGGAGCGGGGGGGCCTCAACAATGAGCAGTTCTTC,CASSLERGGLNNEQFF
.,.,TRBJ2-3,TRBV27,TGTGCCAGCAGTCGGACCCTAGGAGAGGCAGATACGCAGTATTTT,CASSRTLGEADTQYF
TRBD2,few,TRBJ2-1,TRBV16,TGTGCCAGCAGCCAGTCCGCCCCTCGCGGGAGGGCCAATGAGCAGTTCTTC,CASSQSAPRGRANEQFF
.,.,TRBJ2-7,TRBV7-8,TGTGCCAGCAGCTTATCTGGACGGGGCAGGGCTGGTGAGCAGTACTTC,CASSLSGRGRAGEQYF
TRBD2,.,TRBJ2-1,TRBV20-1,TGCAGTGCTAGTACTAGCGGGGGGCTTCACAATGAGCAGTTCTTC,CSASTSGGLHNEQFF
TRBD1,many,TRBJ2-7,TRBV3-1,TGTGCCAGCAGCCTTTCAGGGGGCCGGGAGGAGCAGTACTTC,CASSLSGGREEQYF
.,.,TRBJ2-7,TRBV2,TGTGCCAGCAGTGAAGGCGGGGCGGACTACGAGCAGTACTTC,CASSEGGADYEQYF
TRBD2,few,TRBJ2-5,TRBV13,TGTGCCAGCAGCTCCGGGACTAGCGTAGAAGAGACCCAGTACTTC,CASSSGTSVEETQYF
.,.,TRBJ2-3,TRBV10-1,TGCGCCAGCAGTGATCCTAGAGGGGTGGCAGATACGCAGTGTTTT,CASSDPRGVADTQCF
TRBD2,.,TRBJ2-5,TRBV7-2,TGTGCCAGCAGCTACCGTAGCGGGAGGGCTGGCGAGACCCAGTACTTC,CASSYRSGRAGETQYF
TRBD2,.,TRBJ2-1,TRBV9,TGTGCCAGCAGCGCCGGACTAGCGAGACTGAATGAGCAGTTCTTC,CASSAGLARLNEQFF
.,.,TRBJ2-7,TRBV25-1,TGTGCCAGCAGTGATATGGGCAGGCTCTACGAGCAGTACTTC,CASSDMGRLYEQYF
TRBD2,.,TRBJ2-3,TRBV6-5,TGTGCCAGCAGTTATCTTCCTAGCGGGAGCACAGATACGCAGTATTTT,CASSYLPSGSTDTQYF
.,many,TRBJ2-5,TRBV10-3,TGTGCCATCAGTGAGTCGATTAGGAATCAGGAGACCCAGTACTTC,CAISESIRNQETQYF
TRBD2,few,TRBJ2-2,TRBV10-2,TGCGCCAGCAGATTAGCGGGAGGCGGGACCGGGGAGCTGTTTTTT,CASRLAGGGTGELFF
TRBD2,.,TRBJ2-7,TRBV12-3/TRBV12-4,TGTGCCAGCAGTTTAACTTTTGGGACTAGCTCGTACGAGCAGTACTTC,CASSLTFGTSSYEQYF
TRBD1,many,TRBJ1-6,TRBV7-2,TGTGCCAGCAGCTTGGCCGACAGGGGACCCCTCCACTTT,CASSLADRGPLHF
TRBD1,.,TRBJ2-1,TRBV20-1,TGCGGAGTGACAGGGTACAATGAGCAGTTCTTC,CGVTGYNEQFF
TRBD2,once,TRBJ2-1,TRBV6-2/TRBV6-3,TGTGCCAGCCAAAATCGACTAGCGGGAGACAATGAGCAGTTCTTC,CASQNRLAGDNEQFF
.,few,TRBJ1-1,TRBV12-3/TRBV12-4,TGTGCCAGCAGGTCGGGGGTGGGGCAGACTGAAGCTTTCTTT,CASRSGVGQTEAFF
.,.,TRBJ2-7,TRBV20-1,TGCAGTGCTAGAGTTCCGGGCACCGAGAGCGGGCAGTACTTC,CSARVPGTESGQYF
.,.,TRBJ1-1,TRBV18,TGTGCCAGCTCACCGAGATTGGACACTGAAGCTTTCTTT,CASSPRLDTEAFF
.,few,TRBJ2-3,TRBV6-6,TGTGCCAGCACCGACAGAGGATTAGATACGCAGTATTTT,CASTDRGLDTQYF
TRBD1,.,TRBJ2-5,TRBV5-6,TGTGCCAGCAGCCCGGACAGGGGTGGAGAGACCCAGTACTTC,CASSPDRGGETQYF